This T cell receptor beta chain was profiled in a study of T cell repertoires in cytomegalovirus infection. Overall study context: From public TCR beta signatures came an indication of both CMV infection and matching HLA type. Points from the study as a whole: There were HLA-C-restricted CMV-specific TCR beta clonotypes dominating the ex vivo response. CMV carriers having the relevant HLA were flagged by cumulative public TCR beta family frequency.

MiXCR, run by TCRdb on the reads, gives a single entry per CDR3 protein. Of some 680,000 distinct CDR3 sequences listed, 35% are singletons. Trimming took 5 bases from V and 5 from J, leaving 19 bases between them. This CDR3 is 16 amino acids long. Of note for this clonotype: Its antigen is as yet unknown.

The receptor was isolated from a human donor in good health (CMV status not recorded). Some clones in this sample may be carry-over from other donors' samples. The chain recombines TRBV12-3 or TRBV12-4 with TRBJ2-1; a weak D match, TRBD2 (5 bases). Sequencing was performed on PBMCs. CDR3 DNA: TGTGCCAGCAGTCCCCAAGCGGAAATAAGGGACAATGAGCAGTTCTTC. It yields the protein CASSPQAEIRDNEQFF.